These 2 T cell receptor beta chains came from one sample sequenced in a study of post-analysis software for immune sequencing data. Findings of the study overall: Roughly five TRBV segments appeared more often in patients than in controls, and TRBV5-6, TRBV5-1 and TRBV20-1 were among these.

TCR beta libraries were prepared from cDNA with unique molecular identifiers. Using its own MiXCR run on the PCR reads, TCRdb lists one record per CDR3 protein. Among 600,000 to 700,000 distinct CDR3 sequences listed, approximately 60% were seen once. These receptors lack a known antigen. Sequences were obtained from blood. The receptors stem from a girl aged 2-10 years with multiple sclerosis.

Note on this clonotype: At one of its ends the junction is not consistent with the germline gene, which may arise from a read error. This chain uses TRBV5-1 with TRBJ2-1; D perhaps matches TRBD1 (5 bases). The germline CDR1 and CDR2 sequences are SGHRS and YFSETQ. The CDR3 length is 16 residues. In DNA, the CDR3 is TGCGCCAACAGCTTTGACAGCCCCCGATTTCACAATGAGCAGTTCTTC. It specifies CANSFDSPRFHNEQFF.

This clonotype was recorded a few times. The chain is built from TRBV5-1 and TRBJ1-2, with D possibly being TRBD1 (5 bases). Per the germline V gene, CDR1 is SGHRS and CDR2 is YFSETQ. The V gene lost 4 bases and the J gene lost 8 bases, with 15 bases spanning the gap. The CDR3 is 13 amino acids. The CDR3 bases are TGCGCCAGCAGCCCTGACAGTCCTCTCGGCTACACCTTC. Protein: CASSPDSPLGYTF.